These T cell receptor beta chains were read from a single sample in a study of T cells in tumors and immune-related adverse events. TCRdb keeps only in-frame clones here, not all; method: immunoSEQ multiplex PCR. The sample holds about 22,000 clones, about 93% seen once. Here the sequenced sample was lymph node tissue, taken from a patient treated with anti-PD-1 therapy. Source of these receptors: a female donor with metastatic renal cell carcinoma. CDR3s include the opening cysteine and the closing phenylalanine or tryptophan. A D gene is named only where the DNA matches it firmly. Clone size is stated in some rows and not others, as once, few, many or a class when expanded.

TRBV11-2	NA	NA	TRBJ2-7	CASSLFPPGSSSYEQYF	TGTGCCAGCAGCTTATTCCCGCCCGGATCGAGCTCCTACGAGCAGTACTTC
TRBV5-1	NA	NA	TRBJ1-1	CASSVDGRNTEAFF	TGCGCCAGCAGCGTGGACGGGAGAAACACTGAAGCTTTCTTT
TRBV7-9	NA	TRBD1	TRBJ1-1	CASSHGQGMNTEAFF	TGTGCCAGCAGCCATGGACAGGGGATGAACACTGAAGCTTTCTTT
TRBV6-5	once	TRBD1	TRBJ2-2	CASGTGGGTGELFF	TGTGCGAGCGGGACAGGGGGAGGCACCGGGGAGCTGTTTTTT
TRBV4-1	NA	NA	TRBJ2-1	CASSHSLSPSAIEYNEQFF	TGCGCCAGCAGCCATAGCCTTTCACCTAGCGCGATAGAATACAATGAGCAGTTCTTC
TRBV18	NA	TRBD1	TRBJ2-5	CASSPGGQRQETQYF	TGTGCCAGCTCACCAGGGGGACAGCGGCAAGAGACCCAGTACTTC
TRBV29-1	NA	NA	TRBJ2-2	CSVVRDSGGGELFF	TGCAGCGTCGTTCGGGACTCAGGAGGCGGGGAGCTGTTTTTT
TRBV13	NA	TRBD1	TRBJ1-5	CASSLGTGGNSNQPQHF	TGTGCCAGCAGCTTGGGGACAGGGGGAAATAGCAATCAGCCCCAGCATTTT
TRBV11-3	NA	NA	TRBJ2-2	CASSLVWGRELFF	TGTGCCAGCAGCTTAGTGTGGGGGCGGGAGCTGTTTTTT
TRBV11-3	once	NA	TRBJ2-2	CASSRREAGGGELFF	TGTGCCAGCAGCCGCCGTGAGGCAGGCGGCGGGGAGCTGTTTTTT
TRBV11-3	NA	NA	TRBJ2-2	CASSLDSGELFF	TGTGCCAGCAGCTTAGACAGCGGGGAGCTGTTTTTT
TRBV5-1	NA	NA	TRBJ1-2	CASSLDIGANYGYTF	TGCGCCAGCAGCTTGGATATCGGAGCTAACTATGGCTACACCTTC
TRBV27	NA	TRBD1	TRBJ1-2	CASRPTDREGGYTF	TGTGCCAGCAGACCGACGGACAGGGAAGGGGGCTACACCTTC
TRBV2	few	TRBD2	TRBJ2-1	CASNLRTSGRKNEQFF	TGTGCCAGCAACCTCCGGACTAGCGGGAGGAAGAATGAGCAGTTCTTC
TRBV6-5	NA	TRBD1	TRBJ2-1	CASSNRGSYNEQFF	TGTGCCAGCAGTAACAGGGGGTCCTACAATGAGCAGTTCTTC
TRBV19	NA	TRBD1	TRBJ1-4	CASSRGQVREKLFF	TGTGCCAGTAGTAGGGGACAGGTCCGTGAAAAACTGTTTTTT
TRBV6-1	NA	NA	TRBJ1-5	CASLFHSNQPQHF	TGTGCCAGTCTATTTCATAGCAATCAGCCCCAGCATTTT
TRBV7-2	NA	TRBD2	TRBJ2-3	CASSLGTSGGAMDTQYF	TGTGCCAGCAGCTTAGGGACTAGCGGGGGGGCTATGGATACGCAGTATTTT
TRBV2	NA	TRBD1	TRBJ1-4	CASKRDRGREKLFF	TGTGCCAGCAAAAGGGACAGGGGGAGGGAAAAACTGTTTTTT
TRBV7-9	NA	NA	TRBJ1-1	CASSLALVSEAFF	TGTGCCAGCAGCTTAGCATTAGTTTCTGAAGCTTTCTTT
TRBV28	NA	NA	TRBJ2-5	CASSLYFERPSEETQYF	TGTGCCAGCAGTTTATACTTCGAGAGACCCTCGGAGGAGACCCAGTACTTC
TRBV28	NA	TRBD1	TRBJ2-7	CASTTGYYEQYF	TGTGCCAGCACGACAGGGTACTACGAGCAGTACTTC
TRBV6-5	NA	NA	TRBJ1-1	CASSYSADTEAFF	TGTGCCAGCAGTTACTCAGCGGACACTGAAGCTTTCTTT
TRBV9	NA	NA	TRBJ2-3	CASNDGSTDTQYF	TGTGCCAGCAACGACGGGAGCACAGATACGCAGTATTTT
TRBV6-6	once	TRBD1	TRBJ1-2	CASSYPLTGRDGYTF	TGTGCCAGCAGTTACCCTCTGACAGGGCGGGATGGCTACACCTTC
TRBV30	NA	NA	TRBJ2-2	CAWSVDATGELFF	TGTGCCTGGAGTGTAGACGCAACCGGGGAGCTGTTTTTT
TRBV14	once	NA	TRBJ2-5	CASSQDISVDGRETQYF	TGTGCCAGCAGCCAAGATATTTCCGTAGACGGGCGAGAGACCCAGTACTTC
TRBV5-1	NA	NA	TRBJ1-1	CASSPTPGAEAFF	TGCGCCAGCAGTCCGACCCCCGGAGCTGAAGCTTTCTTT
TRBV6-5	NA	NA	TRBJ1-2	CASTRLGMYGYTF	TGTGCCAGCACCCGACTGGGGATGTATGGCTACACCTTC
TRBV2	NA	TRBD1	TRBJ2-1	CASTIRAGGWFF	TGTGCCAGCACTATACGGGCAGGGGGTTGGTTCTTC
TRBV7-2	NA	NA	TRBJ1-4	CASSPRPNEKLFF	TGTGCCAGCAGCCCGCGGCCTAATGAAAAACTGTTTTTT
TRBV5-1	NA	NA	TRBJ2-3	CASSWGTRDTQYF	TGCGCCAGCAGCTGGGGGACAAGAGATACGCAGTATTTT
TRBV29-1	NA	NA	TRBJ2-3	CSVGHEGDTQYF	TGCAGCGTTGGTCACGAGGGAGATACGCAGTATTTT